Listed here are 21 T cell receptor beta chains from one sample, sequenced in a study of T cell repertoires in cytomegalovirus infection. TCRdb called the reads again in MiXCR, with one record for every CDR3 protein. The sample lists about 320,000 distinct CDR3 sequences; approximately 9.5% were seen once. The sample taken for sequencing was PBMCs. These receptors all come from a human donor in good health (CMV status not recorded). Some clones in this sample may be carry-over from other donors' samples.

As to this clonotype: A much larger clone lies a single base off, so this may be a read error. The genes are TRBV11-2 and TRBJ2-3; D not resolved. CDR1 SGHAT and CDR2 FQNNGV come from the germline V gene. CDR3 length equals 15 residues. With 4 bases removed from V and 0 bases from J, the gap between germline ends came to 11 bases. The CDR3 sequence: CASSSIAASTDTQYF. DNA of the CDR3: TGTGCCAGCAGCTCCATAGCCGCTAGCACAGATACGCAGTATTTT.

This clonotype came up a few times. The chain's CDR3 is CASSPRPGQETYEQYF. The CDR3 DNA reads as TGTGCCAGCAGCCCCCGGCCGGGACAAGAGACCTACGAGCAGTACTTC. The V call is TRBV7-9, the J call TRBJ2-7; possibly TRBD1 for D (6 bases). This CDR3 has 16 residues. The V and J ends lost 5 bases and 2 bases respectively, with 19 bases between them. Germline-derived CDR1 and CDR2 are SEHNR and FQNEAQ (reference sequence).

This clonotype was seen a few times. The chain recombines TRBV28 with TRBJ2-7, with TRBD2 matching 7 bases. Germline CDR1 and CDR2: MDHEN and SYDVKM. The ends lost 1 base at V and 2 bases at J; junction bases unmatched: 11. The CDR3 runs 17 residues. The CDR3 DNA is TGTGCCAGCAGTTTATATTCTGGGAGGGGAACCGCCTACGAGCAGTACTTC. Protein product: CASSLYSGRGTAYEQYF.

This clonotype has ten or more counts. CDR3 sequence reads: CASSLGGGNTEAFF. The DNA of the CDR3 is TGTGCCAGCAGCCTGGGTGGGGGGAACACTGAAGCTTTCTTT. J is TRBJ1-1 and V is TRBV7-2, with a tentative D call TRBD1 (5 bases). V was trimmed by 5 bases and J by 1 base, leaving 11 bases between them. This CDR3 has 14 residues. In germline, CDR1 is SGHTA, CDR2 FQGNSA.

There are a few counts of this clonotype. The chain uses TRBV4-2 and TRBJ2-7; no definite D call. CDR1 and CDR2 from the germline V gene are LGHNA and YNFKEQ. The CDR3 consists of 13 residues. V was trimmed by 1 base and J by 5 bases, leaving 9 bases between them. CDR3 in amino acids: CASSQGVRDEQYF. DNA for the CDR3: TGTGCCAGCAGCCAAGGGGTTCGGGACGAGCAGTACTTC.

This clonotype has ten or more counts. The chain is built from TRBV10-3 and TRBJ1-2; TRBD1 aligns across 11 bases. This CDR3 contains 15 residues. The V gene's germline CDR1 is ENHRY and CDR2 SYGVKD. Unmatched junction bases numbered 5, after V lost 3 bases and J lost 5 bases. The CDR3 DNA sequence: TGTGCCATCAGTGACCCCGGGACAGGGGGGTATGGCTACACCTTC. Its translation is CAISDPGTGGYGYTF.

This clonotype was picked up many times. The gene calls are TRBV7-9 and TRBJ2-7, with a weak D call TRBD1 (5 bases). Trimming took off 1 base at V and 6 bases at J, with 10 bases between the two ends. CDR1 SEHNR and CDR2 FQNEAQ come from the germline V gene (reference sequence). The CDR3 covers 13 residues. The CDR3: CASSLDQGIEQYF. The CDR3 region has the DNA TGTGCCAGCAGCTTAGACCAGGGTATCGAGCAGTACTTC.

This clonotype was picked up many times. The genes are TRBV28 and TRBJ2-3; TRBD1 matches at 9 bases. Trimming removed 10 bases from V and 0 bases from J; junction bases left unmatched: 8. This CDR3 has 15 residues. Germline-derived CDR1 and CDR2 are MDHEN and SYDVKM. CDR3 bases: TGTGCCACTCACCGGGACAGGGCTAGCACAGATACGCAGTATTTT. Amino acid sequence: CATHRDRASTDTQYF.

This clonotype has just a few counts. This chain uses TRBV20-1 with TRBJ2-2; 7 bases line up with TRBD1. CDR3 length: 18 residues. The germline V gene encodes CDR1 DFQATT and CDR2 SNEGSKA (reference sequence). V trimming: 0 bases; J trimming: 5 bases; junction bases outside the gene matches: 15. The CDR3 region has the DNA TGCAGTGCTAGAGAGCGCAGGGAGAGGGGGCGTTGGACCGGGGAGCTGTTTTTT. The encoded protein is CSARERRERGRWTGELFF.

In its sample, this clonotype was seen a few times. The chain links TRBV15 to TRBJ1-5, with TRBD1 identical over 8 bases. Germline loops: CDR1 LNHNV, CDR2 YYDKDF (reference sequence). V gave up 1 base and J gave up 6 bases; unmatched junction bases: 11. This CDR3 has 17 amino acids. CDR3 region: CATSRGDRSWVGQPQHF. DNA of the CDR3: TGTGCCACCAGCAGAGGGGACAGGTCCTGGGTCGGTCAGCCCCAGCATTTT. Looking up the rest from reference TRBV15 and TRBJ1-5 gives the full variable domain: DAMVIQNPRYQVTQFGKPVTLSCSQTLNHNVMYWYQQKSSQAPKLLFHYYDKDFNNEADTPDNFQSRRPNTSFCFLDIRSPGLGDTAMYLCATSRGDRSWVGQPQHFGDGTRLSIL.

The chain recombines TRBV19 with TRBJ2-1; 8 nucleotides match TRBD1. V dropped 6 bases and J dropped 0; count of bases not matched to a gene: 7. The CDR3 contains 16 residues. The germline V gene has CDR1 LNHDA and CDR2 SQIVND (reference sequence). CDR3 in DNA: TGTGCCAGTAGCAACAGGACAGGGAGCTCCTACAATGAGCAGTTCTTC. Translating gives CASSNRTGSSYNEQFF.

This clonotype was detected ten times or more. CDR3 amino acids: CASSSAPGQEESDTQYF. The CDR3 DNA is TGTGCCAGCAGCTCCGCCCCGGGACAGGAGGAGTCTGATACGCAGTATTTT. V and J are TRBV11-2 and TRBJ2-3, with TRBD1 identical over 8 bases. The germline V gene has CDR1 SGHAT and CDR2 FQNNGV. The CDR3 totals 17 residues. J lost 6 bases, V lost 4 bases, and 15 bases had no gene match.

The genes are TRBV15 and TRBJ2-5, with D possibly being TRBD2 (5 bases). This CDR3 comprises 12 residues. Germline loops: CDR1 LNHNV, CDR2 YYDKDF (reference sequence). Trimming shortened V by 3 bases and J by 5 bases, and 7 bases separated the two germline ends. DNA of the CDR3: TGTGCCACCAGCAGGGACTGGGAGACCCAGTACTTC. Translation: CATSRDWETQYF.

This clonotype was seen ten or more times. The chain has TRBV7-2 and TRBJ2-1; D not resolved. The CDR3 has 15 residues. Trimming stripped 5 bases from V and 7 bases from J, with 18 bases between. Germline V lookup: CDR1 SGHTA, CDR2 FQGNSA. The CDR3 region is CASSPRNFLGNEQFF. The CDR3, as DNA: TGTGCCAGCAGCCCTCGAAACTTCCTCGGGAATGAGCAGTTCTTC.

This clonotype was recorded a few times. This chain links TRBV25-1 with TRBJ2-7, with TRBD1 identical over 8 bases. CDR1 is MGHDK and CDR2 is SYGVNS in the germline V gene. The CDR3 has 12 amino acids. V was pared by 8 bases and J by 6 bases, with 6 bases of the junction left unmatched. DNA for the CDR3: TGTGCCAGCCAGGGGGCGTTAAGCGAGCAGTACTTC. This encodes CASQGALSEQYF.

This clonotype was counted a few times. This chain connects TRBV11-3 to TRBJ2-2; TRBD2 matches 8 bases. The CDR3 extends over 15 amino acids. Germline V lookup: CDR1 SGHNT, CDR2 YENEEA. The junction had 4 bases not matched to a gene; V was cut back by 1 base and J by 6 bases. DNA of the CDR3: TGTGCCAGCAGCTTAGCCATCGGGGGGGCCGGGGAGCTGTTTTTT. Its protein product is CASSLAIGGAGELFF.

About this clonotype: The junction departs from germline at one end; a sequencing error may be responsible. The V call is TRBV29-1, the J call TRBJ2-3, with D uncertain. The CDR3 has 9 residues. The germline CDR1 and CDR2 sequences are SQVTM and ANQGSEA. The DNA of the CDR3 is TGCAGCGTGGAAGATACGCAGTATTTT. It encodes CSVEDTQYF.

This clonotype was seen only a few times. This chain links TRBV6-4 with TRBJ1-1, with 9 bases that match TRBD1. The CDR3 sequence is 15 residues long. V lost 4 bases and J lost 1; bases outside the gene matches: 4. Per the germline V gene, CDR1 is MRHNA and CDR2 is SNTAGT. The CDR3 reads CASSGRDRANTEAFF. CDR3 bases: TGTGCCAGCAGTGGTCGGGACAGGGCGAACACTGAAGCTTTCTTT.

V and J are TRBV20-1 and TRBJ2-3, with 8 bases that match TRBD2. This CDR3 is built from 14 residues. V trimming: 6 bases; J trimming: 1 base; junction bases outside the gene matches: 6. Germline CDR1 and CDR2: DFQATT and SNEGSKA (reference sequence). CDR3 DNA: TGCAGTGCCAAGATTAGCGGGGGCACAGATACGCAGTATTTT. Protein sequence: CSAKISGGTDTQYF.

In this sample, this clonotype turned up many times. The chain uses TRBV4-2 and TRBJ2-5, with D perhaps TRBD2 (6 bases). This CDR3 is 15 amino acids long. V lost 2 bases to trimming and J lost 2 bases, with 12 bases between them. CDR1 LGHNA and CDR2 YNFKEQ come from the germline V gene. The CDR3 loop is CASSQQPGLQETQYF. CDR3 DNA sequence: TGTGCCAGCAGCCAACAGCCGGGACTTCAAGAGACCCAGTACTTC.

The V call is TRBV27, the J call TRBJ2-3, with D unclear. Trimming removed 3 bases at V and 11 bases at J, with 18 bases between. The CDR3 runs to 14 residues. The germline V gene encodes CDR1 MNHEY and CDR2 SMNVEV (reference sequence). The CDR3 is CASSFGTTLWEQYF. DNA for the CDR3: TGTGCCAGCAGTTTCGGAACTACCCTATGGGAGCAGTATTTT.